The sequence of this T cell receptor (beta chain) was determined in a study of T cells after yellow fever vaccination. The study, taken as a whole, reports: The booster saw the reappearance of most primary-vaccination clones (approximately 97% CD4, around 88% CD8).

Trimming removed 4 bases at V and 5 bases at J, with 11 bases between. Per the germline V gene, CDR1 is MRHNA and CDR2 is SNTAGT. This CDR3 contains 13 residues. Template-switching 5'RACE yielded the TCR cDNA; a universal primer site and UMIs were added in the process. TCRdb re-derived calls from the 5' RACE reads in MiXCR, one entry per CDR3 protein. Of around 310,000 distinct CDR3 sequences in the sample, roughly 3.5% were seen once. At least ten counts were recorded for this clonotype. Its antigen is unidentified. The chain is built from TRBV6-4 and TRBJ1-1, with a weak D call TRBD1 (5 bases). Sample: PBMCs, taken on the day of the yellow fever booster vaccination. This receptor was identified in a man between 18 and 29 years old who received the YFV17D yellow fever vaccine. The CDR3: CASSAGRGTEAFF. Here the CDR3 DNA reads TGTGCCAGCAGTGCGGGGCGCGGGACTGAAGCTTTCTTT.